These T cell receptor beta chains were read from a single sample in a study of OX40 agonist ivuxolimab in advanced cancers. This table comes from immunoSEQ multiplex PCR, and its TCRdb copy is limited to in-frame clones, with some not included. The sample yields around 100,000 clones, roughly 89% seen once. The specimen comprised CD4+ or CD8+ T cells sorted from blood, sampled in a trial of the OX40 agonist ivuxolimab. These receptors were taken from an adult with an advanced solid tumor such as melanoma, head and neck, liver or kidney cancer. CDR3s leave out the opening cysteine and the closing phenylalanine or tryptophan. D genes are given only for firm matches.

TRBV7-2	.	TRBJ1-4	ASSLGFNEKLF
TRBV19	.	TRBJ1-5	ASCEGSKGNQPQH
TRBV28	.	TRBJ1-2	ASSHGGYT
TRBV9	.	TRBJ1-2	ASTLGGAGGYT
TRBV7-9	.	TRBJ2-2	ASSLGVSTGELF
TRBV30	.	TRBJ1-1	AWDLPLLRRSNTEAF
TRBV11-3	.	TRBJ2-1	ASSLRRGSSYNEQF
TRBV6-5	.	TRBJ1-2	ASSADGNYGYT
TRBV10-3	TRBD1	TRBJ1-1	AISESIGQGMNTEAF
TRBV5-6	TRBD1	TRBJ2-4	ASSWGTGANIQY
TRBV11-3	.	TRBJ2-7	ASSPLGAPYEQY
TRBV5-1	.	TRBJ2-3	ASSLLQGEDTQY
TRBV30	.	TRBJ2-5	AWGGLRETQY
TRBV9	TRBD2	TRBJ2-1	ASSPARASGGNEQF
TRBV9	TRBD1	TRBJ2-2	ASSVDEGALPGELF
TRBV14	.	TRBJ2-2	ASSQNTGELF